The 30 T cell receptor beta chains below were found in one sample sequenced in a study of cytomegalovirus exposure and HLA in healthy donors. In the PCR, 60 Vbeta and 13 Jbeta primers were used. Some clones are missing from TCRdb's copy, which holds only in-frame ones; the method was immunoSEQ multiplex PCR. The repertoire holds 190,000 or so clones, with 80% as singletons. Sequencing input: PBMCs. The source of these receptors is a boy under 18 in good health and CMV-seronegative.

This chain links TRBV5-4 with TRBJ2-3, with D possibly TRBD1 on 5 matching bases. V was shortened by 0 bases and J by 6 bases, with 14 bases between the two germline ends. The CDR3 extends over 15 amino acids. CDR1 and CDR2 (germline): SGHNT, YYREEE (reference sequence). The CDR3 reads CASSLVPRDPDTQYF. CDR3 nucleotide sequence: TGTGCCAGCAGCTTGGTACCCAGGGATCCTGATACGCAGTATTTT. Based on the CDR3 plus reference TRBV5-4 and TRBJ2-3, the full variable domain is ETGVTQSPTHLIKTRGQQVTLRCSSQSGHNTVSWYQQALGQGPQFIFQYYREEENGRGNFPPRFSGLQFPNYSSELNVNALELDDSALYLCASSLVPRDPDTQYFGPGTRLTVL.

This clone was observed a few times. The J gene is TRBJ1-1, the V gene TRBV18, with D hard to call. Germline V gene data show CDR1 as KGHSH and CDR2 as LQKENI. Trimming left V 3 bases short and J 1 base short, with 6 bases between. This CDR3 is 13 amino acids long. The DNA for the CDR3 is TGTGCCAGCTCACCCGCAGAGAACACTGAAGCTTTCTTT. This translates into CASSPAENTEAFF.

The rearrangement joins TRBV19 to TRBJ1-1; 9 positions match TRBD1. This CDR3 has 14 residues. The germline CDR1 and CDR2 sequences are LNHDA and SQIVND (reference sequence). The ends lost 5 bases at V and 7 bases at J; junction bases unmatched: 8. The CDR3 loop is CASSPWGTGREAFF. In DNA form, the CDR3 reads TGTGCCAGTAGTCCCTGGGGGACAGGGCGTGAAGCTTTCTTT.

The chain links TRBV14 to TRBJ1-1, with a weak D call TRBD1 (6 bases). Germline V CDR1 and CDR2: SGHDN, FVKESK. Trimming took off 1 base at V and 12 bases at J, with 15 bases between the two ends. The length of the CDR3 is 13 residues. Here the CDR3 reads CASSQARSGASFF. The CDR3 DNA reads TGTGCCAGCAGCCAAGCACGGTCAGGGGCGTCTTTCTTT.

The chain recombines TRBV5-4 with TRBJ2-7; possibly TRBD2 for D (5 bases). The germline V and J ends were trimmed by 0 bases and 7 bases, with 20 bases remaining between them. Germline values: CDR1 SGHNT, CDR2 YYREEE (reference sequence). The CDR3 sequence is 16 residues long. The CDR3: CASSLGGSGPSGEQYF. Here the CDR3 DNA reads TGTGCCAGCAGCTTGGGTGGATCAGGCCCCTCGGGGGAGCAGTACTTC. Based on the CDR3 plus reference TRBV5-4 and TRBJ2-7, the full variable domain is ETGVTQSPTHLIKTRGQQVTLRCSSQSGHNTVSWYQQALGQGPQFIFQYYREEENGRGNFPPRFSGLQFPNYSSELNVNALELDDSALYLCASSLGGSGPSGEQYFGPGTRLTVT.

CDR3: CASSLLGQGNNEQFF. CDR3 coding DNA: TGCGCCAGCAGCCTACTGGGACAGGGAAACAATGAGCAGTTCTTC. The chain has TRBV5-1 and TRBJ2-1; 9 bases line up with TRBD1. The germline CDR1 and CDR2 sequences are SGHRS and YFSETQ. The CDR3 loop spans 15 amino acids. Trimming at V came to 4 bases and at J to 5 bases, leaving 7 bases not matched to a gene.

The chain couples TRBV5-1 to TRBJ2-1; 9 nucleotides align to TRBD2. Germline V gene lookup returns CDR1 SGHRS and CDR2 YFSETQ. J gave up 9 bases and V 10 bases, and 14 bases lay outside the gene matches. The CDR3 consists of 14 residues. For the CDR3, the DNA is TGCGCCTCGCGGGGGGGGAGAGGCGAGGGTGAGCAGTTCTTC. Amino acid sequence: CASRGGRGEGEQFF.

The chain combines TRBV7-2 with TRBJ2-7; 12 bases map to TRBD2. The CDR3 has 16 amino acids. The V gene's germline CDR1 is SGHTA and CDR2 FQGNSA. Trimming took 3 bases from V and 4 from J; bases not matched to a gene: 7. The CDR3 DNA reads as TGTGCCAGCAGCTTTGAATCCGGGACTAGCGGGTACGAGCAGTACTTC. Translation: CASSFESGTSGYEQYF.

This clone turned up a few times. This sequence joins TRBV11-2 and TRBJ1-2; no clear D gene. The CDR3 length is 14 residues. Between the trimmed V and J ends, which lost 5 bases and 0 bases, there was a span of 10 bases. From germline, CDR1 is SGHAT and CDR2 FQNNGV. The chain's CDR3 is CASSPSGANYGYTF. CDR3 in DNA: TGTGCCAGCAGCCCTTCCGGAGCTAACTATGGCTACACCTTC.

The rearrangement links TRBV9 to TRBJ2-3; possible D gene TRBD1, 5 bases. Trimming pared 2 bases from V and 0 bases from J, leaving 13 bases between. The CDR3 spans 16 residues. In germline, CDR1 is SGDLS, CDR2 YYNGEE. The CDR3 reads CASSVGADASTDTQYF. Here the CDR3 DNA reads TGTGCCAGCAGCGTTGGGGCAGACGCTAGCACAGATACGCAGTATTTT. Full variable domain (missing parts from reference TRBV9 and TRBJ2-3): DSGVTQTPKHLITATGQRVTLRCSPRSGDLSVYWYQQSLDQGLQFLIQYYNGEERAKGNILERFSAQQFPDLHSELNLSSLELGDSALYFCASSVGADASTDTQYFGPGTRLTVL.

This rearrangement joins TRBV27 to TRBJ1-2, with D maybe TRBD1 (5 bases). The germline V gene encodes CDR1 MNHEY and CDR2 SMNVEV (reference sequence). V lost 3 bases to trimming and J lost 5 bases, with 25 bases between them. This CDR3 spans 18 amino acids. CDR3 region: CASSFQAAGIGSRYGYTF. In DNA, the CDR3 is TGTGCCAGCAGTTTTCAGGCGGCAGGGATAGGGTCACGGTATGGCTACACCTTC.

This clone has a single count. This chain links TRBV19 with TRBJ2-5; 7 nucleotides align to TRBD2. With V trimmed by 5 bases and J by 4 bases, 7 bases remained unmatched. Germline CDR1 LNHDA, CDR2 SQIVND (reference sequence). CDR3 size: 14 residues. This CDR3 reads CASSGGGGRETQYF. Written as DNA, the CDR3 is TGTGCCAGTAGTGGCGGGGGAGGGCGAGAGACCCAGTACTTC.

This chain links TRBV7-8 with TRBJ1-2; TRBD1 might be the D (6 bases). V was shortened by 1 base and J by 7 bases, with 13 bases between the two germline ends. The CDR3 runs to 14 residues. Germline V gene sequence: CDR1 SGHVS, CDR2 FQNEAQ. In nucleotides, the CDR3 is TGTGCCAGCAGCTTAGGATACAGGGAAATTGGCTACACCTTC. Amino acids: CASSLGYREIGYTF. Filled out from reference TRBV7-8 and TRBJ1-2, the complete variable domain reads GAGVSQSPRYKVAKRGQDVALRCDPISGHVSLFWYQQALGQGPEFLTYFQNEAQLDKSGLPSDRFFAERPEGSVSTLKIQRTQQEDSAVYLCASSLGYREIGYTFGSGTRLTVV.

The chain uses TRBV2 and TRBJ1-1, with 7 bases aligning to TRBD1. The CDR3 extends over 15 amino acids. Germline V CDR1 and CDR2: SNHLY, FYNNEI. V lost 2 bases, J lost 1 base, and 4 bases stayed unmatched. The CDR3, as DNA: TGTGCCAGCAGTGAAAGACAGGGAGGGAACACTGAAGCTTTCTTT. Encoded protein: CASSERQGGNTEAFF.

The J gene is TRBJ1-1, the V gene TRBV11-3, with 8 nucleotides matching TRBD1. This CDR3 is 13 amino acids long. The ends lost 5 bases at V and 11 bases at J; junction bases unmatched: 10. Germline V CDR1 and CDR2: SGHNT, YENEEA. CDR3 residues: CASSRIPGGVAFF. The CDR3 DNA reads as TGTGCCAGCAGCCGGATCCCAGGGGGCGTCGCTTTCTTT.

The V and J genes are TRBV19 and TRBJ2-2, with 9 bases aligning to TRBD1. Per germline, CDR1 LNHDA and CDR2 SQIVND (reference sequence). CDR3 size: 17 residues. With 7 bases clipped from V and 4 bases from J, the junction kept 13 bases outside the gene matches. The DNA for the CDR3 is TGTGCCAGTATCACACAGGGGGCCCTTTTAGGCACCGGGGAGCTGTTTTTT. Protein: CASITQGALLGTGELFF.

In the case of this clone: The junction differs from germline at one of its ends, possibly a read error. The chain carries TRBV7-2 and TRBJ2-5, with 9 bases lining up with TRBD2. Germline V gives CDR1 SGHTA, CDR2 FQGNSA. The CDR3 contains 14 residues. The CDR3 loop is CASSVAGDVKTQYF. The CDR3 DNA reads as TGTGCCAGCAGCGTAGCGGGAGACGTGAAGACCCAGTACTTC.

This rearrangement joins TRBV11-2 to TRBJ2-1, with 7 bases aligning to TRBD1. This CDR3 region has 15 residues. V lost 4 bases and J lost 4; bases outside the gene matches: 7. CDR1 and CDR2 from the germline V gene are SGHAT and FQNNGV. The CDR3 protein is CASSSWTGLYNEQFF. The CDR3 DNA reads TGTGCCAGCAGCTCTTGGACAGGCCTATACAATGAGCAGTTCTTC.

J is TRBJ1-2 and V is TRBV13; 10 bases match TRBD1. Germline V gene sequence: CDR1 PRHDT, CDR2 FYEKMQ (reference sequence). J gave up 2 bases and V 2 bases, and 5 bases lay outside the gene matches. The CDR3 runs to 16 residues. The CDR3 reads CASSLHPGQGNYGYTF. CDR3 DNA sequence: TGTGCCAGCAGCTTACACCCGGGACAGGGGAACTATGGCTACACCTTC.

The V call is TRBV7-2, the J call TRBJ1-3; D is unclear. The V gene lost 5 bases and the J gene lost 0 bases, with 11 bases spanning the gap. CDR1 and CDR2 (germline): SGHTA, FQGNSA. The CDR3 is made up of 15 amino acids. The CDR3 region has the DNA TGTGCCAGCAGCCCTCAGGTGTCCTCTGGAAACACCATATATTTT. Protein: CASSPQVSSGNTIYF.

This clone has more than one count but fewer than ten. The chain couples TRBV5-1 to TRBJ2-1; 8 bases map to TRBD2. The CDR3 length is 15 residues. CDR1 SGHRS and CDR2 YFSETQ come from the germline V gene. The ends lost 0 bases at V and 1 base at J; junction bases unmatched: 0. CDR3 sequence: CASSLVAGSYNEQFF. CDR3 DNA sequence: TGCGCCAGCAGCTTGGTAGCGGGGTCCTACAATGAGCAGTTCTTC.

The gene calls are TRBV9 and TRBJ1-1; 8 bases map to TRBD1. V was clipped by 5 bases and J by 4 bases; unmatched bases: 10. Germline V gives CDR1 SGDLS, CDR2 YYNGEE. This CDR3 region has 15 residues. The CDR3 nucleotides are TGTGCCAGCAGTCTATCAGGGGGCGCGGGCACTGAAGCTTTCTTT. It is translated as CASSLSGGAGTEAFF.

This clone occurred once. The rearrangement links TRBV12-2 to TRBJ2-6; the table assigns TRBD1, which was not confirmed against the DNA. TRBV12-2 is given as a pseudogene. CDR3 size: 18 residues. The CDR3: CASRLEWGQSSGANVLTF. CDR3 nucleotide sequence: TGTGCAAGTCGCTTAGAGTGGGGACAAAGCTCTGGGGCCAACGTCCTGACTTTC.

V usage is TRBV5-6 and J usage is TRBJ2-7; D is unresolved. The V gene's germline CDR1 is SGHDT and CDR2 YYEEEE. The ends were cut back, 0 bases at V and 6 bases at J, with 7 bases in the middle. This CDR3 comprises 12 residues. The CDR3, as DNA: TGTGCCAGCAGCTTGGGACGAGGCGAGCAGTACTTC. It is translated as CASSLGRGEQYF. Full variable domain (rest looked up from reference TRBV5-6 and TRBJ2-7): DAGVTQSPTHLIKTRGQQVTLRCSPKSGHDTVSWYQQALGQGPQFIFQYYEEEERQRGNFPDRFSGHQFPNYSSELNVNALLLGDSALYLCASSLGRGEQYFGPGTRLTVT.

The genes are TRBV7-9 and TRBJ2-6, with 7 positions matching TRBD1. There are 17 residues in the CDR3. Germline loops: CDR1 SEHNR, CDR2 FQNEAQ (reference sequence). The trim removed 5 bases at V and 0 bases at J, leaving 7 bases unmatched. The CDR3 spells CASSPPTGPSGANVLTF. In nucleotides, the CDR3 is TGTGCCAGCAGCCCCCCGACAGGGCCCTCTGGGGCCAACGTCCTGACTTTC.

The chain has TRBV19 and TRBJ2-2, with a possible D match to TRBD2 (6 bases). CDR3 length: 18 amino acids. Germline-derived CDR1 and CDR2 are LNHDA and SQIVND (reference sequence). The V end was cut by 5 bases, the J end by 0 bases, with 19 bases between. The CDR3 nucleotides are TGTGCCAGTAGTTATGCGGGAATGAAGCCCGCGAACACCGGGGAGCTGTTTTTT. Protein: CASSYAGMKPANTGELFF.

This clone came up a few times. CDR3 sequence reads: CASSLTRNTEAFF. The CDR3, as DNA: TGTGCCAGCAGCTTAACGAGGAACACTGAAGCTTTCTTT. The rearrangement uses TRBV7-9 and TRBJ1-1; no reliable D call. Germline V gene sequence: CDR1 SEHNR, CDR2 FQNEAQ (reference sequence). V was trimmed by 2 bases and J by 1 base, leaving 5 bases between them. The CDR3 runs 13 residues.

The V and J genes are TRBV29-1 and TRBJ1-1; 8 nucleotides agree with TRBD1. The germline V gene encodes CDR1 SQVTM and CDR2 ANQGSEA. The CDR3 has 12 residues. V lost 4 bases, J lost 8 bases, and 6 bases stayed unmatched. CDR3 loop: CSVVTGVLEAFF. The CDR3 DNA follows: TGCAGCGTTGTGACAGGGGTACTCGAAGCTTTCTTT.

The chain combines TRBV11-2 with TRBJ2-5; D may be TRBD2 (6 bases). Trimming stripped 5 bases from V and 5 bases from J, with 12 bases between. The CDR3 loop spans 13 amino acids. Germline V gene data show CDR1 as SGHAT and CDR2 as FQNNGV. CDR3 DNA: TGTGCCAGCAGCCCCCGAGGAGGGGAGACCCAGTACTTC. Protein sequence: CASSPRGGETQYF.

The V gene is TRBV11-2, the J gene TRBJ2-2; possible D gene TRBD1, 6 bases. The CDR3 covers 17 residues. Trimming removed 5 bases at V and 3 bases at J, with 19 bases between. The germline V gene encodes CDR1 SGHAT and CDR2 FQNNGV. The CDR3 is CASSHILGTLDTGELFF. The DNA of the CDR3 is TGTGCCAGCAGCCACATTTTAGGGACACTTGACACCGGGGAGCTGTTTTTT.